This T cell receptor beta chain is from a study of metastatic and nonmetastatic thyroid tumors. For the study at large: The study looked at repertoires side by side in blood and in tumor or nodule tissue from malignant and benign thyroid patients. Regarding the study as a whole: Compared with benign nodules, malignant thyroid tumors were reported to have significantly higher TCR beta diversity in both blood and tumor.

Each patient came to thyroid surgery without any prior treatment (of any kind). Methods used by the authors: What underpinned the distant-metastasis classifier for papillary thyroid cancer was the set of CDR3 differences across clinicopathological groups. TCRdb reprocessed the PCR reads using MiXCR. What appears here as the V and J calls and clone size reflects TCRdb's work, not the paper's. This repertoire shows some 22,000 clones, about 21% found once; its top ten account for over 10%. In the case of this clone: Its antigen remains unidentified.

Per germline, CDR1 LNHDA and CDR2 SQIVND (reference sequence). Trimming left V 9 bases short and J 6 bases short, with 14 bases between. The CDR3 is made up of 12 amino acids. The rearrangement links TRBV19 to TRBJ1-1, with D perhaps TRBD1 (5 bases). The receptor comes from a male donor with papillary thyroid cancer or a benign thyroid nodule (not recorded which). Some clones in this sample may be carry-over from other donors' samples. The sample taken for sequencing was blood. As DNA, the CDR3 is TGTGCCAGCGGAGGGGTGGACGCTGAAGCTTTCTTT. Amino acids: CASGGVDAEAFF.